This passage covers 9 T cell receptor beta chains from one sample sequenced in a study of blood T cell repertoires in COVID-19. Some clones are missing from TCRdb's copy, which holds only in-frame ones; the method was immunoSEQ multiplex PCR. This table holds about 220,000 clones, 82% found once. The specimen sequenced was PBMCs or T cells enriched from blood (not recorded which). The receptor set was obtained from a woman aged 55-70 years who had recovered from COVID-19.

The chain couples TRBV29-1 to TRBJ2-3; 8 nucleotides line up with TRBD2. After removal of 3 bases from V and 5 bases from J, the junction contained 4 bases not matched to a gene. Germline V lookup: CDR1 SQVTM, CDR2 ANQGSEA. The CDR3 has 13 residues. CDR3 loop: CSVDQRGLDTQYF. CDR3 DNA: TGCAGCGTTGATCAGCGGGGGTTAGATACGCAGTATTTT.

The genes are TRBV7-8 and TRBJ2-6, with D possibly matching TRBD1 (5 bases). In germline, CDR1 is SGHVS, CDR2 FQNEAQ. The CDR3 runs to 17 residues. The V and J ends lost 7 bases and 0 bases respectively, with 16 bases between them. CDR3 DNA: TGTGCCAGCACCAACCCCCGCGACAGCTCTGGGGCCAACGTCCTGACTTTC. Translating gives CASTNPRDSSGANVLTF.

This clone was observed a few times. The rearrangement joins TRBV4-2 to TRBJ2-1; 12 bases are a match to TRBD2. The CDR3 has 18 amino acids. Trimming took 0 bases from V and 8 from J; bases not matched to a gene: 11. Germline CDR1 is LGHNA and CDR2 is YNFKEQ. CDR3 region: CASSQDESASGRGDEQFF. The CDR3 coding sequence is TGTGCCAGCAGCCAAGATGAGTCAGCTAGCGGGAGGGGCGATGAGCAGTTCTTC.

The chain has TRBV4-1 and TRBJ1-4; the D is unclear. Germline V CDR1 and CDR2: MGHRA, YSYEKL. V was clipped by 3 bases and J by 8 bases, with 7 bases between them. The CDR3 length is 12 residues. CDR3 DNA: TGCGCCAGCAGCCAGCTAGACGAAAAACTGTTTTTT. Translation: CASSQLDEKLFF.

The chain carries TRBV7-9 and TRBJ1-2; 7 bases agree with TRBD1. With V trimmed by 0 bases and J by 0 bases, 1 base remained unmatched. Germline V CDR1 and CDR2: SEHNR, FQNEAQ (reference sequence). This CDR3 spans 15 amino acids. The CDR3 is CASSLAGTANYGYTF. In DNA form, the CDR3 reads TGTGCCAGCAGCTTAGCCGGGACAGCTAACTATGGCTACACCTTC.

The rearrangement joins TRBV29-1 to TRBJ1-2, with D possibly TRBD1 on 5 matching bases. The CDR3 length is 12 residues. The V and J ends lost 8 bases and 5 bases respectively, with 15 bases between them. The germline gives CDR1 SQVTM, CDR2 ANQGSEA. The CDR3 is CSYRQGGYGYTF. CDR3 DNA: TGCAGCTACCGCCAGGGTGGGTATGGCTACACCTTC.

The CDR3 DNA follows: TGTGCCAGCAGCTTAGTATCGTCGTCCCAGTACTTC. This codes for CASSLVSSSQYF. This chain uses TRBV7-9 with TRBJ2-5; D is undetermined. V lost 1 base and J 9 bases, leaving 9 bases between the germline ends. CDR1 SEHNR and CDR2 FQNEAQ come from the germline V gene (reference sequence). CDR3 size: 12 residues.

This clone was recorded only once. The chain links TRBV9 to TRBJ1-1; 7 positions agree with TRBD1. This CDR3 region has 14 residues. Germline trimming cut 2 bases from V and 3 bases from J; bases unmatched to any gene: 4. Germline loops: CDR1 SGDLS, CDR2 YYNGEE. CDR3 in DNA: TGTGCCAGCAGCGTCCGGGACAGTTACACTGAAGCTTTCTTT. This translates into CASSVRDSYTEAFF.

The chain uses TRBV7-8 and TRBJ1-2; possible D gene TRBD1, 6 bases. CDR1 is SGHVS, CDR2 FQNEAQ, per germline. This CDR3 spans 14 amino acids. Trimming cost V 7 bases and J 8 bases, with 20 bases left between them. This chain's CDR3 is CASKVHRALGGYTF. The CDR3 DNA reads TGTGCCAGCAAGGTACACAGGGCCCTCGGAGGCTACACCTTC.